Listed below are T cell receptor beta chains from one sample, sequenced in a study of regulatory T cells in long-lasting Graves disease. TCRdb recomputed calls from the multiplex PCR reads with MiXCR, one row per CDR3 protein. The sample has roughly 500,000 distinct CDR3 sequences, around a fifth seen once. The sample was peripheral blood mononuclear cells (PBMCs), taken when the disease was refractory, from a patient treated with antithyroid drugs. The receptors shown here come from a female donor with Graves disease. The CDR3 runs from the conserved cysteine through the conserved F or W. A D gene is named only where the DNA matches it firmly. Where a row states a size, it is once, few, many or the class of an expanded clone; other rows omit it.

DNA: TGTGCCAGCAGCTTAGGGCCCTCTAATTCACCCCTCCACTTT
CDR3: CASSLGPSNSPLHF
D: -
V: TRBV11-3
J: TRBJ1-6
size: -

DNA: TGTGCCAGTTGCAGGGGGTACGAATCGAACACCGGGGAGCTGTTTTTT
CDR3: CASCRGYESNTGELFF
D: TRBD1
V: TRBV6-1
J: TRBJ2-2
size: many

DNA: TGCAGCGCCGAGGGCTCCTACGAGCAGTACTTC
CDR3: CSAEGSYEQYF
D: -
V: TRBV29-1
J: TRBJ2-7
size: -

DNA: TGTGCCAGCAGCTGGGGTATTGGTCTCAATGAGCAGTTCTTC
CDR3: CASSWGIGLNEQFF
D: -
V: TRBV7-9
J: TRBJ2-1
size: -

DNA: TGTGCCAGCAGTTGGCTGGGACAGGGGGCAGGAGATACGCAGTATTTT
CDR3: CASSWLGQGAGDTQYF
D: TRBD1
V: TRBV7-2
J: TRBJ2-3
size: -

DNA: TGTGCCAGCAGCTTTCTCCGGGACAGAGGTTCCTACGAGCAGTACTTC
CDR3: CASSFLRDRGSYEQYF
D: TRBD1
V: TRBV7-2
J: TRBJ2-7
size: -

DNA: TGTGCCAGCAGTCCCCGAGCGGGTGGGCAGTACTTC
CDR3: CASSPRAGGQYF
D: -
V: TRBV6-1
J: TRBJ2-7
size: few

DNA: TGCAGTGCTAAGGGACCCGAGGGAGGCACTGAAGCTTTCTTT
CDR3: CSAKGPEGGTEAFF
D: -
V: TRBV20-1
J: TRBJ1-1
size: many

DNA: TGTGCCAGCAGTTTATGGGGGAGGGCCTCCTACAATGAGCAGTTCTTC
CDR3: CASSLWGRASYNEQFF
D: TRBD2
V: TRBV12-3/TRBV12-4
J: TRBJ2-1
size: -

DNA: TGTGCCAGCAGCTACGGACTAGCGGGAGTTTACACCGGGGAGCTGTTTTTT
CDR3: CASSYGLAGVYTGELFF
D: TRBD2
V: TRBV7-3
J: TRBJ2-2
size: once

DNA: TGTGCCAGCGGGGACAGGGGAGGGTCTGGGGCCAACGTCCTGACTTTC
CDR3: CASGDRGGSGANVLTF
D: TRBD1
V: TRBV7-8
J: TRBJ2-6
size: -

DNA: TGTGCCAGCAGTTTGTCCTTCGGTAGCAATCGGCCCCAGCATTTT
CDR3: CASSLSFGSNRPQHF
D: -
V: TRBV12-3/TRBV12-4
J: TRBJ1-5
size: many

DNA: TGTGCCAGCAGCCCTACGACAGGGGGCTGGACTGAAGCTTTCTTT
CDR3: CASSPTTGGWTEAFF
D: TRBD1
V: TRBV7-2
J: TRBJ1-1
size: many

DNA: TGTGCCAGCAGTTTCCCTGACGGCAGAAACACCATATATTTT
CDR3: CASSFPDGRNTIYF
D: -
V: TRBV28
J: TRBJ1-3
size: many

DNA: TGTGCCAGCAGCTTAGCGCTTAGGGGACGTACTTCCCTAGCGGGAGAGCTTGAGCAGTTCTTC
CDR3: CASSLALRGRTSLAGELEQFF
D: TRBD2
V: TRBV11-2
J: TRBJ2-1
size: -

DNA: TGTGCCAGCAGCCCAGAGGGGGACCTCATAGCCTATGGCTACACCTTT
CDR3: CASSPEGDLIAYGYTF
D: -
V: TRBV9
J: TRBJ1-2
size: -

DNA: TGTGCCAGCAGCCACGGCCGCGAGCAGTACTTC
CDR3: CASSHGREQYF
D: -
V: TRBV11-1
J: TRBJ2-7
size: many

DNA: TGTGCCAGCAGTGTCCTCAACACAGAAGCTTTCTTT
CDR3: CASSVLNTEAFF
D: -
V: TRBV6-1
J: TRBJ1-1
size: many

DNA: TGTGCCAGCAGTTTATCACTAGCGGGTTACTACGAGCAGTACTTC
CDR3: CASSLSLAGYYEQYF
D: TRBD2
V: TRBV27
J: TRBJ2-7
size: -

DNA: TGTGCCAGCAGCTTGGGGTTTGGGAACACTGAAGCTTTCTTT
CDR3: CASSLGFGNTEAFF
D: -
V: TRBV5-6
J: TRBJ1-1
size: many

DNA: TGTGCCACCGGGACGGACTTATCCTACGAGCAGTACTTC
CDR3: CATGTDLSYEQYF
D: -
V: TRBV19
J: TRBJ2-7
size: -

DNA: TGTGCCAGCAGCAACAGGGGGAACACCGGGGAGCTGTTTTTT
CDR3: CASSNRGNTGELFF
D: TRBD1
V: TRBV11-1
J: TRBJ2-2
size: many

DNA: TGTGCTAGCAGCTTAGACCCGGAGGACGAGCAGTTCTTC
CDR3: CASSLDPEDEQFF
D: -
V: TRBV7-7
J: TRBJ2-1
size: -

DNA: TGTGCCAGCAGCCAAGACAGGGGGCACACTCAGCCCCAGCATTTT
CDR3: CASSQDRGHTQPQHF
D: TRBD1
V: TRBV3-1
J: TRBJ1-5
size: few

DNA: TGCAGTGCTTCGGGGGGGCCGCAACAGGAGACCCAGTACTTC
CDR3: CSASGGPQQETQYF
D: TRBD2
V: TRBV20-1
J: TRBJ2-5
size: -

DNA: TGTGCCTGGAGCGGACAGGGGCGCTTCGAGCAGTACTTC
CDR3: CAWSGQGRFEQYF
D: TRBD1
V: TRBV30
J: TRBJ2-7
size: few

DNA: TGCAGTGCGACAACGGAAAGGAGGAACACTGAAGTTTTCTTT
CDR3: CSATTERRNTEVFF
D: -
V: TRBV20-1
J: TRBJ1-1
size: -

DNA: TGTGCCAGCAGCCCTGGGGAGGGCGGCAAAAACATTCAGTACTTC
CDR3: CASSPGEGGKNIQYF
D: TRBD2
V: TRBV12-3/TRBV12-4
J: TRBJ2-4
size: many

DNA: TGTGCCTGGAGAGAAGGTCCTCCATACGAGCAGTACTTC
CDR3: CAWREGPPYEQYF
D: -
V: TRBV30
J: TRBJ2-7
size: few

DNA: TGTGCCTCGGGTCCCCGAAGAGATGAGCAGTTCTTC
CDR3: CASGPRRDEQFF
D: -
V: TRBV30
J: TRBJ2-1
size: -

DNA: TGTGCCAGCAGTTATCTGGGTACGGACACAGATACGCAGTATTTT
CDR3: CASSYLGTDTDTQYF
D: -
V: TRBV28
J: TRBJ2-3
size: many

DNA: TGTGCCAGCAGCTTGCTAGACGGTCTCTCCCACGAGCAGTACTTC
CDR3: CASSLLDGLSHEQYF
D: -
V: TRBV5-5
J: TRBJ2-7
size: -

DNA: TGTGCTATCAGGGGGGCGGCAGGAAACACCATATATTTT
CDR3: CAIRGAAGNTIYF
D: TRBD1
V: TRBV28
J: TRBJ1-3
size: -

DNA: TGTGCCAGCAGCCCCGGGACAGGCTTAAACGAGCAGTACTTC
CDR3: CASSPGTGLNEQYF
D: TRBD1
V: TRBV7-9
J: TRBJ2-7
size: many

DNA: TGCAGTGCTAGAGATCCCCAGCTGGGAACCGGGGAGCTGTTTTTT
CDR3: CSARDPQLGTGELFF
D: -
V: TRBV20-1
J: TRBJ2-2
size: -

DNA: TGTGCCAGCAGAACGGACAGGGGGCGAGGGTCACCCCTCCACTTT
CDR3: CASRTDRGRGSPLHF
D: TRBD1
V: TRBV6-1
J: TRBJ1-6
size: many

DNA: TGTGCCAGCAGTTACTCGAGAGCTTCACCCCTCCACTTT
CDR3: CASSYSRASPLHF
D: -
V: TRBV6-2/TRBV6-3
J: TRBJ1-6
size: many

DNA: TGCAGCGTTTCCGGGACTGACTTCTTCGAGCAGTACTTC
CDR3: CSVSGTDFFEQYF
D: -
V: TRBV29-1
J: TRBJ2-7
size: few

DNA: TGTGCCAGCAGCTTCTTAGAGGAGGGGGGCCCTAACTATGGCTACACCTTC
CDR3: CASSFLEEGGPNYGYTF
D: -
V: TRBV7-2
J: TRBJ1-2
size: many

DNA: TGTGCCAGCAGTTACGGGACAGCATTAGTGAACACTGAAGCTTTCTTT
CDR3: CASSYGTALVNTEAFF
D: TRBD1
V: TRBV6-5
J: TRBJ1-1
size: -

DNA: TGTGCCAGCACCGGGGGGGACTCCTACGAGCAGTACTTC
CDR3: CASTGGDSYEQYF
D: TRBD2
V: TRBV6-1
J: TRBJ2-7
size: -

DNA: TGTGCCAGCAGTAAACCTACAGGACTCAATGAGCAGTTCTTC
CDR3: CASSKPTGLNEQFF
D: -
V: TRBV6-2/TRBV6-3
J: TRBJ2-1
size: -

DNA: TGTGCCAGCAGCTTCCGGGCAGTAGAGAGTCAGCCCCAGCATTTT
CDR3: CASSFRAVESQPQHF
D: -
V: TRBV7-8
J: TRBJ1-5
size: -

DNA: TGTGCCAGCAGTTACCAAGATCAGCCCCAGCATTTT
CDR3: CASSYQDQPQHF
D: -
V: TRBV27
J: TRBJ1-5
size: -

DNA: TGCAGCGCCGTTAGGGGCGGGAGTGGGAATGAGCAGTTCTTC
CDR3: CSAVRGGSGNEQFF
D: TRBD2
V: TRBV29-1
J: TRBJ2-1
size: few

DNA: TGTGCCATCAGTGAGCGTACTCTCCTAGGAGGGGAGACCCAGTACTTC
CDR3: CAISERTLLGGETQYF
D: -
V: TRBV10-3
J: TRBJ2-5
size: -

DNA: TGTGCCACCCGCGCGACCTATAGCAATCAGCCCCAGCATTTT
CDR3: CATRATYSNQPQHF
D: -
V: TRBV3-1
J: TRBJ1-5
size: many

DNA: TGTGCCAGCAGTCCCTCCCCCAGGGGACACGAGCAGTACTTC
CDR3: CASSPSPRGHEQYF
D: -
V: TRBV12-3/TRBV12-4
J: TRBJ2-7
size: -

DNA: TGTGCCAGCAGCCTAGACAAGGGGCCGGGGCTAAGCTATGAGCAGTTCTTC
CDR3: CASSLDKGPGLSYEQFF
D: -
V: TRBV11-2
J: TRBJ2-1
size: -

DNA: TGCGCCAGCAGCCAAGCTGGTTCCAATCAGCCCCAGCATTTT
CDR3: CASSQAGSNQPQHF
D: -
V: TRBV4-1
J: TRBJ1-5
size: few

DNA: TGTGCCAGCAGTTACTCGAGGGGGATCGGGGAGCTGTTTTTT
CDR3: CASSYSRGIGELFF
D: -
V: TRBV6-2/TRBV6-3
J: TRBJ2-2
size: -

DNA: TGTGCCAGCGGAGCGGGGGGTTTGGAGACCCAGTACTTC
CDR3: CASGAGGLETQYF
D: TRBD2
V: TRBV25-1
J: TRBJ2-5
size: -